This TCR beta chain was captured by sequencing in a study of vaccination and CD4 T cells after COVID-19. Sample treatment: 10-day PBMC culture with coronavirus spike peptide pools or control peptides (ViraFEST assay). With peptide pools, ViraFEST first expanded antigen-specific T cells and afterwards sequenced their TCRs. This clonotype was observed a handful of times. Its antigen is undetermined. The Oncomine TCR Beta short-read assay was what sequenced the DNA obtained from cultured CD4+ T cells. One entry per CDR3 protein, called by TCRdb with MiXCR from the PCR reads. The profile shows 8,500 to 13,000 distinct CDR3 sequences, 41% of them singletons. Sequencing used CD4+ T cells from blood, cultured in vitro, obtained after SARS-CoV-2 vaccination. This clonotype was obtained from a human donor who had recovered from COVID-19.

The CDR3 DNA sequence: TGTGCCAGTAGTATCTGGACGCATAGCAATCAGCCCCAGCATTTT. It encodes CASSIWTHSNQPQHF. The V call is TRBV19, the J call TRBJ1-5; no reliable D call. Per the germline V gene, CDR1 is LNHDA and CDR2 is SQIVND (reference sequence). The germline V and J ends were trimmed by 3 bases and 0 bases, with 9 bases remaining between them. The CDR3 spans 15 residues.